This TCR beta chain was documented in a study of glioma-infiltrating T cells after dendritic cell vaccination. Overall study: Patients received three intradermal dendritic cell vaccine injections at biweekly intervals.

V was trimmed by 0 bases and J by 5 bases, leaving 11 bases between them. The V gene's germline CDR1 is SGHNT and CDR2 YYREEE (reference sequence). This CDR3 comprises 14 residues. The data were produced by immunoSEQ multiplex PCR, yet TCRdb's version contains in-frame clones alone and is incomplete. The sample contains over 55,000 clones, about four fifths of which appear only once. Time point in this sample: after dendritic cell vaccination, including at tumor progression/relapse. The V call is TRBV5-4, the J call TRBJ2-5, with a tentative D call TRBD1 (5 bases). The sequencing here drew on blood, taken after dendritic cell vaccination. The clonotype comes from a human donor with glioblastoma. DNA for the CDR3: TGTGCCAGCAGCTTGGTAGGGGCTGAGGAGACCCAGTACTTC. Translating gives CASSLVGAEETQYF.